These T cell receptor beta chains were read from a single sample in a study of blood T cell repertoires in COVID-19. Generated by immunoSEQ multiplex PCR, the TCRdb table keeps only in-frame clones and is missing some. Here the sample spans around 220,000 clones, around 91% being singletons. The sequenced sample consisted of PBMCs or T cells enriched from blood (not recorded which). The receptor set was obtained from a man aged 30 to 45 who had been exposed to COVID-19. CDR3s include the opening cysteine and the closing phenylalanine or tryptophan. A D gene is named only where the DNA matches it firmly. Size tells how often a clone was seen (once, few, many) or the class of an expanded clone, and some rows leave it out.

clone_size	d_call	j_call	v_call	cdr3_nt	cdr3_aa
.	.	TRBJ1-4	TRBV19	TGTGCCAGTAGTATAACGGGCAGGGGTGTTGAAAAACTGTTTTTT	CASSITGRGVEKLFF
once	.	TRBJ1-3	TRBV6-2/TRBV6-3	TGTGCCAGCAGTTATACGGACCCGGGACAATACTCTGGAAACACCATATATTTT	CASSYTDPGQYSGNTIYF
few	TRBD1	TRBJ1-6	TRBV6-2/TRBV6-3	TGTGCCAGCAGTGGGGTCGACAGGGTACTTGATTCACCCCTCCACTTT	CASSGVDRVLDSPLHF
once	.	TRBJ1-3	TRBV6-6	TGTGCCAGCAGTCCCCGACAGCGAAGTGGAAACACCATATATTTT	CASSPRQRSGNTIYF
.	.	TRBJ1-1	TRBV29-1	TGCAGCGTTGCGACAGGCATGAACACTGAAGCTTTCTTT	CSVATGMNTEAFF
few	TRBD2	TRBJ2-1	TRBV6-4	TGTGCCAGCAGTGACGGACTAGCGGGGGGGCATGAGCAGTTCTTC	CASSDGLAGGHEQFF
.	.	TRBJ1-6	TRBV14	TGTGCCAGCAGCCAAGGCGCGGGGGGATATTCACCCCTCCACTTT	CASSQGAGGYSPLHF
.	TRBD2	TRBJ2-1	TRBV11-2	TGTGCCAGCACCATGGAGCGGGGGCCGACGCGATACAATGAGCAGTTCTTC	CASTMERGPTRYNEQFF
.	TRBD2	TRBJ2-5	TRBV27	TGTGCCAGCAGTTTAGGGAGCCGGGGGGGCCGGGGGACCCAGTACTTC	CASSLGSRGGRGTQYF
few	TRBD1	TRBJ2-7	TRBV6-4	TGTGCCAGCAGTGAGGGGGGGACAGGGGGCTACGAGCAGTACTTC	CASSEGGTGGYEQYF
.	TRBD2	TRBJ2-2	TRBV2	TGTGCCAGCTGCACTAGCGGGGGCCGGGAGCTGTTTTTT	CASCTSGGRELFF
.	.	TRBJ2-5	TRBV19	TGTGCCAGTAGTATAGGCAGGGGAGAGACCCAGTACTTC	CASSIGRGETQYF